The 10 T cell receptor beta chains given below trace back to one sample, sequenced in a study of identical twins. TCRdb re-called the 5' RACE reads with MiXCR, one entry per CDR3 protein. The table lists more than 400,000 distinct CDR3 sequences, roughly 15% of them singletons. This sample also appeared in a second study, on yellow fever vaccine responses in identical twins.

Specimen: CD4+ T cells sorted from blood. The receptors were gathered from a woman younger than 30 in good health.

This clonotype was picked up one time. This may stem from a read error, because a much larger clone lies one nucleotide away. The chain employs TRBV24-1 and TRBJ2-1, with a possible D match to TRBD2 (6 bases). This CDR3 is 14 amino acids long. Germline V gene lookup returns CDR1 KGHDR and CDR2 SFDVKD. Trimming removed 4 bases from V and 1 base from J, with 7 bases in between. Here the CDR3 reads CATSEGTSYNEQFF. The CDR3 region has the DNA TGTGCCACCAGTGAAGGGACTTCCTACAATGAGCAGTTCTTC.

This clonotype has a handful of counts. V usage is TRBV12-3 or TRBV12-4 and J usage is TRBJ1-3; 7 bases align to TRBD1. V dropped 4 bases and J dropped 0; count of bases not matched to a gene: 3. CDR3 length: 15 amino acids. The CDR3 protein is CASSSGTDSGNTIYF. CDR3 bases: TGTGCCAGCAGTTCGGGGACAGACTCTGGAAACACCATATATTTT.

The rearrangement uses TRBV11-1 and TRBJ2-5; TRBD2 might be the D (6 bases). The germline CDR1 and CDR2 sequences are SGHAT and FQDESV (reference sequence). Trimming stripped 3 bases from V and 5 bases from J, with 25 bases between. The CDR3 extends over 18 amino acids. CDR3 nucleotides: TGTGCCAGCAGCTTCCGGGCCTCTCGCTTAGCGGTGATTGAGACCCAGTACTTC. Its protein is CASSFRASRLAVIETQYF.

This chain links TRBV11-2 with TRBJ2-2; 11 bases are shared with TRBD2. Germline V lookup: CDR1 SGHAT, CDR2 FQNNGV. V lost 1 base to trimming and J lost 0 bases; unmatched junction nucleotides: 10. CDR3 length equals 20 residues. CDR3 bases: TGTGCCAGCAGCTTAGCTCTCGGGCTAGCGGGGGGCGCGAACACCGGGGAGCTGTTTTTT. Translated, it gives CASSLALGLAGGANTGELFF.

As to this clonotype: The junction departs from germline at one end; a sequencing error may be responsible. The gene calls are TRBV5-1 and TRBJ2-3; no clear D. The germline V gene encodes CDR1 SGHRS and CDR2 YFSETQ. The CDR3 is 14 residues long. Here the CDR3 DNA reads TGCGCCAGCAGCTTCCTACCAGAGGCAGATACGCTGTATTTT. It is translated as CASSFLPEADTLYF.

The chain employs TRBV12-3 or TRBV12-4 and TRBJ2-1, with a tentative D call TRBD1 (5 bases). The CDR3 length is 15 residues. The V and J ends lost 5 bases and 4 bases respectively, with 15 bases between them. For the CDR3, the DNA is TGTGCCAGCAGTACAACCGGACACCCTTACAATGAGCAGTTCTTC. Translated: CASSTTGHPYNEQFF.

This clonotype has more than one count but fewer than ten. CDR3 bases: TGTGCCATCAGTAAATCTGACAGAGCCGGGGAGCTGTTTTTT. As protein: CAISKSDRAGELFF. The chain recombines TRBV10-3 with TRBJ2-2; the D gene is possibly TRBD1 (5 bases). Germline V gives CDR1 ENHRY, CDR2 SYGVKD. The V end lost 5 bases, the J end lost 6 bases, and 13 bases lay between the germline ends. The CDR3 is 14 amino acids.

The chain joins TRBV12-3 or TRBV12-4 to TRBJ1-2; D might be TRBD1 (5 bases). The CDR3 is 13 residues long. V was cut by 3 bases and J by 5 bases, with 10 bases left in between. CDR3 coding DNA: TGTGCCAGCAGTTTTGGTGGGGCGTATGGCTACACCTTC. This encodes CASSFGGAYGYTF.

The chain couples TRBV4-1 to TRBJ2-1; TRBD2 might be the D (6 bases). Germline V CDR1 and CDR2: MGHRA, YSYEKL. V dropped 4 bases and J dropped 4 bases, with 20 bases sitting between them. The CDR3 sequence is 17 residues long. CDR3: CASSRYRGSGKYNEQFF. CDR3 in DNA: TGCGCCAGCAGCCGTTACCGGGGTAGCGGAAAATACAATGAGCAGTTCTTC.

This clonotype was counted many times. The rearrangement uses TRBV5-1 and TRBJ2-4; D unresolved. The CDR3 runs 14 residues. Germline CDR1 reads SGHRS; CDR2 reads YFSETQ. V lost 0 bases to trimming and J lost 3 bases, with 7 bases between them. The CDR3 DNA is TGCGCCAGCAGCTTGGGTGAGGTCAAAAACATTCAGTACTTC. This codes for CASSLGEVKNIQYF. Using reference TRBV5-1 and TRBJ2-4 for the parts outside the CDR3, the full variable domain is KAGVTQTPRYLIKTRGQQVTLSCSPISGHRSVSWYQQTPGQGLQFLFEYFSETQRNKGNFPGRFSGRQFSNSRSEMNVSTLELGDSALYLCASSLGEVKNIQYFGAGTRLSVL.